This TCR beta chain was recorded in a study of T cells in Graves' hyperthyroidism and ophthalmopathy (dated by TCRdb to the late 2010s). About the full investigation: Peripheral blood samples were taken at the time of initial diagnosis, prior to any treatment. To identify TCR V-J signatures that set the groups apart, the researchers used a discovery cohort of more than 95 patients, made up of under 50 with Graves' ophthalmopathy and approximately 57 with stable Graves' hyperthyroidism. Prospective prediction of ophthalmopathy was tested in an independent validation cohort consisting of some 18 hyperthyroidism patients and around 17 patients who later progressed to ophthalmopathy. For training and testing, the 100 patients in the discovery cohort were randomly divided in a 7:3 ratio. The study also compared thyroid tissue and blood T-cell repertoires from five or six Graves' hyperthyroidism patients. Once sampling was done, hyperthyroidism patients were given methimazole at a starting dose of 30 mg daily, whereas ophthalmopathy patients were given high-dose intravenous methylprednisolone. The paper describes TCR Vbeta CDR3 sequencing of more than 120 peripheral blood samples, made up of approximately 40 ophthalmopathy patients, some 76 hyperthyroidism patients and some 17 progressor patients.

Amplification of TCR beta CDR3 regions was carried out from RNA transcripts. The TCR CDR3 was subjected to a first round of RT-PCR using the HTBI primer set and the Qiagen OneStep RT-PCR kit. A second multiplex PCR round built the libraries, followed by size selection and purification. Paired-end sequencing of the libraries was performed with 100 bp reads on an Illumina HiSeq2000. The study's processing was this. Raw data were processed with SOAPnuke, discarding reads with adapters, uncalled bases, mean Phred below 15, or no exact constant-primer or identifier match. COPE v1.2.5 was used to merge the high-quality paired reads, and each unique nucleotide sequence was defined as a clonotype. Clonotypes were aligned to IMGT TRBV, TRBD and TRBJ reference segments using MiTCR v1.1. Only V-J combinations with frequency above 0.0001, covering 99% to 99.2% of repertoires, were analysed. A TCS score was defined as the ratio of F50 (clonal expansion) to E x V (chaos), with BLOSUM62-based TCRdist applied between CDR3 peptides within each V-J. Welch's t-statistics and random forest reduced roughly 530 V-J features to 13, which were used in a naive Bayes classifier (R e1071). In-frame beta chains were kept once TCRdb had trimmed the public reads at Q25 with fastp and called clones with MiXCR. When rows share a CDR3 protein, they turn into one entry using the most common DNA and genes. It is TCRdb's table, rather than the study itself, that gives the V and J calls and clone size. This sample lists hundreds of thousands of distinct CDR3 sequences; roughly 14% were detected once. The biggest ten clones account for approximately 7.5% of the sample.

From its cysteine to its phenylalanine, the CDR3 spans 15 amino acids. The retained sequence is limited to the CDR3, 45 bases, with the frame set at the first base. CDR1 and CDR2, per the germline V gene, are MGHRA and YSYEKL. From V the trimming removes 1 base and from J it removes 2 bases, while the gene matches leave 4 bases of the junction unaccounted for. Stable Graves' hyperthyroidism was defined as no progression to ophthalmopathy during 18 months of follow-up. The hyperthyroidism patients were between 18 and 65 years old and newly diagnosed, with a disease duration of less than 2 months. Exclusion was applied to patients with uncontrolled infections, other autoimmune diseases, pregnancy or lactation. Diagnoses were established on the basis of clinical symptoms, serum thyroxine and TRAb, thyroid ultrasound, and orbital computed tomography. PBMCs were isolated from 7.5 to 10 ml of fresh peripheral blood by Ficoll-Paque density gradient centrifugation. Total RNA was extracted with Trizol reagent, and quality was checked on an Agilent 2100 Bioanalyzer.

What the study reported, not specific to this receptor: Most expanded thyroid clonotypes (frequency above 0.001) were also detected in blood, suggesting blood repertoires may reflect thyroid immune responses. During validation, the model predicted progression to ophthalmopathy a median of approximately 7 months ahead of onset, with more than 60% sensitivity and more than 72% specificity. A model built on a 13 V-J signature distinguished ophthalmopathy from stable hyperthyroidism, reaching roughly 88% sensitivity and 81.08% specificity in cross-validation and 80%/75% in testing. No statistical method was used to set the sample size in advance, and investigators knew the group allocation.

This clonotype has a count of ten or more. Its antigen is not yet known. No much larger clone is present one base from it, and per-base qualities are unavailable. Recombination linked TRBV4-1 to TRBJ2-7, with TRBD1 matching 8 junction bases. The specimen sequenced was blood. This clonotype was obtained from a woman in her late teens or twenties with Graves' hyperthyroidism. The DNA sequence follows: TGCGCCAGCAGCCAAGTGGCAGGGGGCCCCTACGAGCAGTACTTC. This yields the protein CASSQVAGGPYEQYF.